A single sample is the source of the 26 T cell receptor beta chains below, sequenced in a study of blood T cell repertoires in COVID-19. Sequencing was performed with immunoSEQ multiplex PCR; in TCRdb, only in-frame clones are kept and a portion is missing. The sample shows around 300,000 clones, more than 70% of them seen only once. The sample comprised PBMCs or T cells enriched from blood (not recorded which). All receptors come from a woman between 55 and 75 years old in a cohort exposed to, infected with or recovered from COVID-19 (not recorded which).

This chain uses TRBV27 with TRBJ1-1; D is unresolved. Trimming pared 6 bases from V and 1 base from J, leaving 12 bases between. Germline V gene data show CDR1 as MNHEY and CDR2 as SMNVEV (reference sequence). The CDR3 has 14 residues. The CDR3: CASSRHDPNTEAFF. The CDR3 DNA reads as TGTGCCAGCAGCCGACACGATCCGAACACTGAAGCTTTCTTT.

The chain recombines TRBV5-1 with TRBJ2-7; D may be TRBD2 (6 bases). Deletions cut 2 bases from V and 7 bases from J, with 16 bases between. Looked up from germline, CDR1 is SGHRS and CDR2 is YFSETQ. The CDR3 contains 14 residues. DNA of the CDR3: TGCGCCAGCAGCTTTCTAGCGCAGGTCGATGAGCAGTACTTC. Its translation: CASSFLAQVDEQYF.

This chain links TRBV10-3 with TRBJ2-1, with 8 positions matching TRBD1. This CDR3 spans 13 amino acids. The ends lost 8 bases at V and 4 bases at J; junction bases unmatched: 4. CDR1 and CDR2 from the germline V gene are ENHRY and SYGVKD. The CDR3 bases are TGTGCCATCCTGGACAGGGATTACAATGAGCAGTTCTTC. Residues: CAILDRDYNEQFF.

This chain connects TRBV28 to TRBJ2-7; the D is unclear. V lost 6 bases and J 4 bases, leaving 7 bases between the germline ends. The CDR3 length is 11 residues. Germline values: CDR1 MDHEN, CDR2 SYDVKM. This CDR3 reads CASSRTYEQYF. The CDR3 coding sequence is TGTGCCAGCAGCCGAACTTACGAGCAGTACTTC.

Here the CDR3 DNA reads TGTGCCAGCAGCTTGGCAGGTTCACCTGGAAACACCATATATTTT. Amino acids: CASSLAGSPGNTIYF. The rearrangement uses TRBV5-4 and TRBJ1-3, with no clear D. V lost 0 bases, J lost 2 bases, and 9 bases lay in between. The germline V gene encodes CDR1 SGHNT and CDR2 YYREEE (reference sequence). The CDR3 consists of 15 residues.

This clone showed up just a few times. The V call is TRBV5-1, the J call TRBJ2-7, with 12 bases identical to TRBD1. The CDR3 has 16 residues. After removal of 0 bases from V and 7 bases from J, the junction contained 8 bases not matched to a gene. Germline V gene sequence: CDR1 SGHRS, CDR2 YFSETQ. The DNA of the CDR3 is TGCGCCAGCAGCTTGGGGCCGGGACAGGGGGCTAAGGAGCAGTACTTC. Its protein product is CASSLGPGQGAKEQYF. Full variable domain (missing parts from reference TRBV5-1 and TRBJ2-7): KAGVTQTPRYLIKTRGQQVTLSCSPISGHRSVSWYQQTPGQGLQFLFEYFSETQRNKGNFPGRFSGRQFSNSRSEMNVSTLELGDSALYLCASSLGPGQGAKEQYFGPGTRLTVT.

The gene calls are TRBV24-1 and TRBJ2-3, with TRBD1 matching over 12 bases. The length of the CDR3 is 14 residues. Germline V gene sequence: CDR1 KGHDR, CDR2 SFDVKD. V was pared by 12 bases and J by 6 bases, with 9 bases of the junction left unmatched. Written as DNA, the CDR3 is TGTGCCTCTTCGCCCGGGACAGGGGGCGATACGCAGTATTTT. Its protein is CASSPGTGGDTQYF.

This chain links TRBV30 with TRBJ1-4; perhaps TRBD1 as D (6 bases). Looked up from germline, CDR1 is GTSNPN and CDR2 is SVGIG (reference sequence). The CDR3 sequence is 13 residues long. Deletions cut 3 bases from V and 5 bases from J, with 10 bases between. CDR3 loop: CAWSRTVNEKLFF. The CDR3 DNA reads TGTGCCTGGAGCAGGACAGTGAATGAAAAACTGTTTTTT. The variable domain in full, completed from reference TRBV30 and TRBJ1-4, reads SQTIHQWPATLVQPVGSPLSLECTVEGTSNPNLYWYRQAAGRGLQLLFYSVGIGQISSEVPQNLSASRPQDRQFILSSKKLLLSDSGFYLCAWSRTVNEKLFFGSGTQLSVL.

The chain links TRBV5-1 to TRBJ2-7, with 10 bases lining up with TRBD1. Per germline, CDR1 SGHRS and CDR2 YFSETQ. V dropped 3 bases and J dropped 5; count of bases not matched to a gene: 2. The CDR3 covers 13 residues. CDR3 amino acids: CASSWTGGHEQYF. CDR3 coding DNA: TGCGCCAGCAGCTGGACAGGGGGGCACGAGCAGTACTTC.

This chain connects TRBV27 to TRBJ1-2, with TRBD1 as a possible D gene (6 bases). The CDR3 runs 17 residues. CDR1 is MNHEY and CDR2 is SMNVEV in the germline V gene (reference sequence). Trimming cost V 3 bases and J 3 bases, with 20 bases left between them. The CDR3 region has the DNA TGTGCCAGCAGTTTGGGGTCGGGCCCTACAGGGTACTATGGCTACACCTTC. This gives the protein CASSLGSGPTGYYGYTF.

Only a few counts were recorded for this clone. Other DNA sequences in this specimen translate into the identical CDR3. This chain links TRBV14 with TRBJ1-2; D possibly corresponds to TRBD1 (6 bases). The ends were cut back, 2 bases at V and 2 bases at J, with 6 bases in the middle. Per the germline V gene, CDR1 is SGHDN and CDR2 is FVKESK. CDR3 length equals 13 residues. The DNA of the CDR3 is TGTGCCAGCAGCCAACAGGGGAACTATGGCTACACCTTC. Residues: CASSQQGNYGYTF.

The rearrangement joins TRBV5-4 to TRBJ1-3; no clear D gene. Trimming pared 5 bases from V and 0 bases from J, leaving 15 bases between. The CDR3 is 16 residues long. Germline V gives CDR1 SGHNT, CDR2 YYREEE (reference sequence). For the CDR3, the DNA is TGTGCCAGCAGTCACCCGGGAAGGGACTCTGGAAACACCATATATTTT. Its translation: CASSHPGRDSGNTIYF.

The genes are TRBV13 and TRBJ2-5, with D possibly being TRBD1 (6 bases). CDR1 PRHDT and CDR2 FYEKMQ come from the germline V gene (reference sequence). V shed 2 bases and J shed 2 bases, with 12 bases lying between them. This CDR3 comprises 15 residues. The CDR3 region is CASSLMGQGQETQYF. Written as DNA, the CDR3 is TGTGCCAGCAGCTTAATGGGACAAGGACAAGAGACCCAGTACTTC.

The chain uses TRBV28 and TRBJ1-2, with TRBD1 identical over 12 bases. This CDR3 contains 15 residues. Germline V CDR1 and CDR2: MDHEN, SYDVKM. V lost 5 bases and J lost 5; bases outside the gene matches: 6. The CDR3 sequence is CASSPGQGAWYGYTF. The CDR3, as DNA: TGTGCCAGCAGTCCGGGACAGGGGGCTTGGTATGGCTACACCTTC.

The V and J genes are TRBV5-1 and TRBJ2-7; possibly TRBD2 for D (6 bases). The germline CDR1 and CDR2 sequences are SGHRS and YFSETQ. Trimming pared 1 base from V and 4 bases from J, leaving 12 bases between. This CDR3 region has 14 residues. CDR3 sequence: CASSLTAGQYEQYF. CDR3 nucleotides: TGCGCCAGCAGCTTGACAGCGGGCCAGTACGAGCAGTACTTC.

V is TRBV10-1 and J is TRBJ2-1; 7 nucleotides align to TRBD1. V was clipped by 3 bases and J by 8 bases; unmatched bases: 7. The CDR3 is 14 residues long. The germline gives CDR1 WNHNN, CDR2 SYGVQD (reference sequence). This CDR3 reads CASSDPTGMDEQFF. For the CDR3, the DNA is TGCGCCAGCAGTGACCCGACAGGGATGGATGAGCAGTTCTTC.

This clone has only a few counts. The genes are TRBV30 and TRBJ2-7; D perhaps matches TRBD1 (5 bases). Between the trimmed V and J ends, which lost 4 bases and 2 bases, there was a span of 12 bases. The CDR3 contains 13 residues. Per the germline V gene, CDR1 is GTSNPN and CDR2 is SVGIG (reference sequence). The CDR3 loop reads CAWKGKVTYEQYF. The CDR3 region has the DNA TGTGCCTGGAAGGGGAAGGTGACCTACGAGCAGTACTTC.

The CDR3: CASSSEGGAAYNEQFF. The CDR3 region has the DNA TGCGCCAGCAGCTCCGAGGGGGGGGCCGCCTACAATGAGCAGTTCTTC. This chain links TRBV5-1 with TRBJ2-1; weak D call: TRBD2 (7 bases). V lost 3 bases, J lost 2 bases, and 15 bases lay in between. CDR3 length: 16 amino acids. Per germline, CDR1 SGHRS and CDR2 YFSETQ.

The V gene is TRBV28, the J gene TRBJ2-1; 7 nucleotides agree with TRBD1. The CDR3 has 14 residues. V gave up 6 bases and J gave up 8 bases; unmatched junction bases: 10. Germline CDR1 is MDHEN and CDR2 is SYDVKM. The chain's CDR3 is CASRRVFTGDEQFF. CDR3 coding DNA: TGTGCCAGCAGGCGGGTTTTCACAGGGGATGAGCAGTTCTTC. Looking up the rest from reference TRBV28 and TRBJ2-1 gives the full variable domain: DVKVTQSSRYLVKRTGEKVFLECVQDMDHENMFWYRQDPGLGLRLIYFSYDVKMKEKGDIPEGYSVSREKKERFSLILESASTNQTSMYLCASRRVFTGDEQFFGPGTRLTVL.

This chain links TRBV23-1 with TRBJ2-3, with TRBD1 matching 10 bases. TRBV23-1 is annotated as an ORF whose role is uncertain. The CDR3 is 20 residues long. Unmatched junction bases numbered 17, after V lost 3 bases and J lost 2 bases. The CDR3 bases are TGCGCCAGCAGTCAGTCGACAGGGGGCACAAAGCTGAAAGTCACAGATACGCAGTATTTT. This encodes CASSQSTGGTKLKVTDTQYF.

This chain links TRBV28 with TRBJ1-5; 7 nucleotides match TRBD1. The CDR3 has 16 residues. J was trimmed by 0 bases and V by 5 bases; bases with no gene match: 7. From germline, CDR1 is MDHEN and CDR2 SYDVKM. CDR3: CASSPRTGVSNQPQHF. In nucleotides, the CDR3 is TGTGCCAGCAGTCCACGTACAGGGGTTAGCAATCAGCCCCAGCATTTT. The full variable domain, completed using reference TRBV28 and TRBJ1-5, is DVKVTQSSRYLVKRTGEKVFLECVQDMDHENMFWYRQDPGLGLRLIYFSYDVKMKEKGDIPEGYSVSREKKERFSLILESASTNQTSMYLCASSPRTGVSNQPQHFGDGTRLSIL.

The V and J genes are TRBV27 and TRBJ2-7, with 8 bases fitting TRBD1. V lost 3 bases, J lost 5 bases, and 9 bases stayed unmatched. The CDR3 spans 15 residues. Per germline, CDR1 MNHEY and CDR2 SMNVEV (reference sequence). CDR3 bases: TGTGCCAGCAGTTTTGGAAGAGGGACAGGCAACGAGCAGTACTTC. It is translated as CASSFGRGTGNEQYF.

This chain uses TRBV20-1 with TRBJ1-3; D is perhaps TRBD1 (6 bases). The CDR3 is 11 residues long. Per the germline V gene, CDR1 is DFQATT and CDR2 is SNEGSKA (reference sequence). V was cut by 6 bases and J by 13 bases, with 16 bases left in between. The CDR3 reads CSAGRGGGIYF. As DNA, the CDR3 is TGCAGTGCCGGACGGGGGGGCGGAATATATTTT.

In DNA form, the CDR3 reads TGTGCCAGCAGCTTTCTAGCGGGAGTCAATGAGCAGTTCTTC. Amino acids: CASSFLAGVNEQFF. The V and J genes are TRBV11-2 and TRBJ2-1; 10 bases match TRBD2. Losses at the gene ends were 3 bases for V and 6 bases for J; bases not matched to a gene: 2. The CDR3 runs to 14 residues. CDR1 SGHAT and CDR2 FQNNGV come from the germline V gene.

The rearrangement links TRBV4-2 to TRBJ2-1, with D hard to call. The length of the CDR3 is 15 residues. V was shortened by 1 base and J by 8 bases, with 15 bases between the two germline ends. Per germline, CDR1 LGHNA and CDR2 YNFKEQ. The CDR3 is CASSQVGMVSHEQFF. As DNA, the CDR3 is TGTGCCAGCAGCCAAGTCGGTATGGTCTCCCATGAGCAGTTCTTC.

The chain links TRBV5-6 to TRBJ2-7; D is unresolved. Trimming pared 4 bases from V and 7 bases from J, leaving 12 bases between. Germline V gene data show CDR1 as SGHDT and CDR2 as YYEEEE. The CDR3 is made up of 12 amino acids. CDR3 protein: CASSPLGGEQYF. In DNA, the CDR3 is TGTGCCAGCAGCCCCCTCGGCGGTGAGCAGTACTTC.